These 8 T cell receptor beta chains came from one sample sequenced in a study of blood T cell repertoires in COVID-19. Generated by immunoSEQ multiplex PCR, the TCRdb table keeps only in-frame clones and is missing some. The data contain around 230,000 clones, about 83% of them singletons. Sequenced material: peripheral blood. The source is a woman in her thirties or forties with active or convalescent COVID-19.

The chain employs TRBV7-2 and TRBJ2-3; no clear D gene. The germline V gene has CDR1 SGHTA and CDR2 FQGNSA. This CDR3 is built from 17 residues. The V gene lost 0 bases and the J gene lost 3 bases, with 16 bases spanning the gap. The CDR3, as DNA: TGTGCCAGCAGCTTAGCGTACGCCGCACGTGCGACAGATACGCAGTATTTT. Its protein is CASSLAYAARATDTQYF.

J is TRBJ2-3 and V is TRBV6-5; no reliable D call. The V end lost 5 bases, the J end lost 0 bases, and 9 bases lay between the germline ends. The CDR3 consists of 14 residues. In germline, CDR1 is MNHEY, CDR2 SVGAGI. Here the CDR3 reads CASSQPYSTDTQYF. The DNA for the CDR3 is TGTGCCAGCAGTCAACCCTACAGCACAGATACGCAGTATTTT.

V gene TRBV11-2 combines with J gene TRBJ2-3; D is possibly TRBD2 (5 bases). V gave up 3 bases and J gave up 3 bases, with 10 bases separating them. CDR3 length equals 14 residues. Germline lookup yields CDR1 SGHAT and CDR2 FQNNGV. The CDR3 DNA follows: TGTGCCAGCAGCTTGGGAGTTGGTACAGATACGCAGTATTTT. Translating gives CASSLGVGTDTQYF.

The rearrangement links TRBV11-2 to TRBJ2-3; 9 bases fit TRBD2. The CDR3 loop spans 18 amino acids. J lost 2 bases, V lost 2 bases, and 11 bases had no gene match. Germline V gene data show CDR1 as SGHAT and CDR2 as FQNNGV. The CDR3 here is CASSLTSILAGDTDTQYF. For the CDR3, the DNA is TGTGCCAGCAGCTTAACCTCGATACTAGCGGGTGACACAGATACGCAGTATTTT.

The chain combines TRBV15 with TRBJ2-7; possible D gene TRBD2, 6 bases. This CDR3 has 16 amino acids. The germline V gene has CDR1 LNHNV and CDR2 YYDKDF (reference sequence). Trimming shortened V by 1 base and J by 4 bases, and 17 bases separated the two germline ends. The CDR3 coding sequence is TGTGCCACCAGCAGAGTTATTATTCGGGGGAGATACGAGCAGTACTTC. This codes for CATSRVIIRGRYEQYF.

The V gene is TRBV11-3, the J gene TRBJ2-2; a possible D gene is TRBD2 (6 bases). Germline CDR1 is SGHNT and CDR2 is YENEEA. The CDR3 sequence is 16 residues long. Trimming removed 1 base at V and 0 bases at J, with 9 bases between. The CDR3 spells CASSLVGGANTGELFF. The CDR3 DNA reads TGTGCCAGCAGCTTAGTCGGCGGGGCGAACACCGGGGAGCTGTTTTTT. The complete variable domain, with remaining parts taken from reference TRBV11-3 and TRBJ2-2, reads EAGVVQSPRYKIIEKKQPVAFWCNPISGHNTLYWYLQNLGQGPELLIRYENEEAVDDSQLPKDRFSAERLKGVDSTLKIQPAELGDSAVYLCASSLVGGANTGELFFGEGSRLTVL.

The chain uses TRBV5-1 and TRBJ1-6; 11 bases are shared with TRBD1. V dropped 4 bases and J dropped 9; count of bases not matched to a gene: 6. Per germline, CDR1 SGHRS and CDR2 YFSETQ. CDR3 size: 15 residues. The CDR3 DNA sequence: TGCGCCAGCAGCGATCCGGGACAGGGGGTTTCACCCCTCCACTTT. This gives the protein CASSDPGQGVSPLHF.

The V gene is TRBV3-1 (or the pseudogene TRBV3-2), the J gene TRBJ1-2, with unresolved D. V was shortened by 3 bases and J by 3 bases, with 14 bases between the two germline ends. Germline V gene data show CDR1 as LGHDT and CDR2 as YNNKEL (reference sequence). The CDR3 covers 15 residues. CDR3 DNA: TGTGCCAGCAGCCATAGGAGGGCAGAATACTATGGCTACACCTTC. Its translation: CASSHRRAEYYGYTF.